These T cell receptor beta chains were read from a single sample in a study of blood T cell repertoires in COVID-19. Here immunoSEQ multiplex PCR was the method, and the copy in TCRdb shows in-frame clones only, minus some. Of approximately 50,000 clones detected, more than 80% appear once; the ten largest clones hold about 6.5%. Sequenced input: peripheral blood. The receptors were gathered from a man in his sixties with acute or convalescent COVID-19. CDR3s include the opening cysteine and the closing phenylalanine or tryptophan. A D gene is named only where the DNA matches it firmly. A clone size is listed for some rows: how often the clone was seen (once, few, many), or a class if it is expanded.

>TRBJ2-6|-|TRBV4-2|-
TGTGCCAGCAGCCAAGATCCTAACTCTGGGGCCAACGTCCTGACTTTC
CASSQDPNSGANVLTF
>TRBJ2-1|TRBD2|TRBV5-4|-
TGTGCCAGCAGCCCTAATAGCGGGAGCTCCTACAATGAGCAGTTCTTC
CASSPNSGSSYNEQFF
>TRBJ2-3|TRBD1|TRBV5-5|-
TGTGCCAGCAGCTTGGATATCGGCCTCCAGGGGGAGGATACGCAGTATTTT
CASSLDIGLQGEDTQYF
>TRBJ2-7|-|TRBV27|few
TGTGCCAGCAGTTTATTCGGGAGTTCCCACGAGCAGTACTTC
CASSLFGSSHEQYF
>TRBJ1-5|-|TRBV4-1|few
TGCGCCAGCAGCCAAGATCGGAGAGCCTCTGGCAATCAGCCCCAGCATTTT
CASSQDRRASGNQPQHF
>TRBJ2-1|TRBD1|TRBV9|-
TGTGCCAGCAGCGTAGGGGGGACAGGAGGCAATGAGCAGTTCTTC
CASSVGGTGGNEQFF
>TRBJ1-4|-|TRBV18|-
TGTGCCAGCTCACCACCGGGCACAGGGAGTGGACCCAATGAAAAACTGTTTTTT
CASSPPGTGSGPNEKLFF
>TRBJ1-2|-|TRBV21-1|-
TGTGCCAGCAGCTCGAGGGACAGTTCAGAAGGCTACACCTTC
CASSSRDSSEGYTF
>TRBJ2-7|-|TRBV7-6|-
TGTGCCAGCAGCTTAGACTCTGGGGCAGGGTTGTACGAGCAGTACTTC
CASSLDSGAGLYEQYF
>TRBJ2-1|-|TRBV11-2|-
TGTGCCAGCAGCCCCTTTCGGGGGATCGATGAGCAGTTCTTC
CASSPFRGIDEQFF
>TRBJ1-4|TRBD1|TRBV19|-
TGTGCCAGTACTGACAGGGAAGAACTGTTTTTT
CASTDREELFF
>TRBJ1-3|TRBD1|TRBV5-1|-
TGCGCCAGCAGCTTCTCCAGGGGGATAAGCACCATATATTTT
CASSFSRGISTIYF
>TRBJ2-4|-|TRBV5-1|-
TGCGCCAGCAGCTTGCCCGACAAATGGAACATTCAGTACTTC
CASSLPDKWNIQYF
>TRBJ2-5|TRBD2|TRBV7-9|-
TGTGCCAGCAGCTTTCGACTAGCGGGGCCCCCAGAGACCCAGTACTTC
CASSFRLAGPPETQYF
>TRBJ2-5|-|TRBV7-8|-
TGTGCCAGCAGCTTAGTGAGGGGGGGCCAAGAGACCCAGTACTTC
CASSLVRGGQETQYF
>TRBJ2-7|TRBD1|TRBV10-3|-
TGTGCCAACTGGGACAGGGGCTACGAGCAGTACTTC
CANWDRGYEQYF
>TRBJ1-2|TRBD1|TRBV28|few
TGTGCCAGCAGAGCTCAAATGACAGGGGCTTATGGCTACACCTTC
CASRAQMTGAYGYTF
>TRBJ1-2|-|TRBV7-6|once
TGTGCCAGCAGCTTAGACATTGGCAGTAACTATGGCTACACCTTC
CASSLDIGSNYGYTF
>TRBJ2-3|-|TRBV5-4|-
TGTGCCAGCAGCTTGGGCAGGGGAGATACGCAGTATTTT
CASSLGRGDTQYF
>TRBJ1-1|TRBD1|TRBV25-1|-
TGTGCCAGCAGTGAGGACCTGACAGGGGACTTGAACACTGAAGCTTTCTTT
CASSEDLTGDLNTEAFF
>TRBJ2-2|-|TRBV9|-
TGTGCCAGCAGCCGTGGCGGGACAGCGAACACCGGGGAGCTGTTTTTT
CASSRGGTANTGELFF
>TRBJ2-1|-|TRBV3-1/TRBV3-2|-
TGTGCCAGCAGCCAAGTCGGCTCCTACAATGAGCAGTTCTTC
CASSQVGSYNEQFF
>TRBJ1-6|-|TRBV29-1|-
TGCAGCGTTGCGGACAGCTTAGGGTCACCCCTCCACTTT
CSVADSLGSPLHF
>TRBJ1-2|-|TRBV4-1|-
TGCGCCAGCAGCCAAGTTGACAGGCTAATCTACGGCTACACCTTC
CASSQVDRLIYGYTF
>TRBJ1-3|-|TRBV6-6|-
TGTGCCAGCAGCCCAGTGGCGGGTGGAAACACCATATATTTT
CASSPVAGGNTIYF
>TRBJ2-5|-|TRBV5-6|-
TGTGCCAGCAGCTTGGACAGAACAGGAGAGACCCAGTACTTC
CASSLDRTGETQYF
>TRBJ1-1|TRBD1|TRBV30|-
TGTGCCTGGACCTCCATCGGGACAGGGAACACTGAAGCTTTCTTT
CAWTSIGTGNTEAFF
>TRBJ1-2|-|TRBV2|-
TGTGCCAGCCGTACGAGGGCTAGCTATGGCTACACCTTC
CASRTRASYGYTF
>TRBJ1-1|TRBD1|TRBV28|-
TGTGCCAGCAGTTTGGACCACCAGGGGGCTCTGAACACTGAAGCTTTCTTT
CASSLDHQGALNTEAFF